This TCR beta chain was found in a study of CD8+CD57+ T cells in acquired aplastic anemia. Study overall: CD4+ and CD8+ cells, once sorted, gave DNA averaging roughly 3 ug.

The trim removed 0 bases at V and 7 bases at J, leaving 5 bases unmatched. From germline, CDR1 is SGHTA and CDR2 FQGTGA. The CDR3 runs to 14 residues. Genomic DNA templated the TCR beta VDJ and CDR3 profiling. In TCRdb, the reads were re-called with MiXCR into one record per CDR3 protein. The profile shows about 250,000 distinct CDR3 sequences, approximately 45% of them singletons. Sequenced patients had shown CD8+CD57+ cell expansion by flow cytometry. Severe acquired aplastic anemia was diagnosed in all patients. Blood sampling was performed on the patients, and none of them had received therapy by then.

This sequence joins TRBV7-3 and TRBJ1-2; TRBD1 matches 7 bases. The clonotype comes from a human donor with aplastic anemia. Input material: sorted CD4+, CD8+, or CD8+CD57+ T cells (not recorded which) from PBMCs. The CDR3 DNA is TGTGCCAGCAGCTTAACAGGGGGCGCGAGTGGCTACACCTTC. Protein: CASSLTGGASGYTF.